Presented here are 30 T cell receptor beta chains from one specimen sequenced in a study of cytomegalovirus exposure and HLA in healthy donors. Method: immunoSEQ multiplex PCR; TCRdb's copy keeps in-frame clones and lacks some. This table holds more than 45,000 clones, 90% to 95% found once. The specimen sequenced was PBMCs. These receptors were taken from a woman in her thirties in good health and CMV-seronegative.

The chain links TRBV10-3 to TRBJ1-5; TRBD1 might be the D (5 bases). Germline V CDR1 and CDR2: ENHRY, SYGVKD. The CDR3 sequence is 13 residues long. The ends were cut back, 4 bases at V and 10 bases at J, with 14 bases in the middle. The CDR3 DNA is TGTGCCATCAGTGGGGCAGGGAGGGTCCCCCAGCATTTT. It translates to CAISGAGRVPQHF.

The chain joins TRBV27 to TRBJ1-3; 7 bases match TRBD1. The germline V gene has CDR1 MNHEY and CDR2 SMNVEV (reference sequence). The CDR3 spans 16 residues. Trimming cost V 4 bases and J 2 bases; bases outside gene matches: 8. As DNA, the CDR3 is TGTGCCAGCAGTTCCCAGGGGGAAGCCGCTGGAAACACCATATATTTT. This encodes CASSSQGEAAGNTIYF.

The chain combines TRBV7-6 with TRBJ2-7; 10 positions agree with TRBD2. V dropped 1 base and J dropped 3; count of bases not matched to a gene: 6. Germline lookup yields CDR1 SGHVS and CDR2 FNYEAQ. This CDR3 region has 16 residues. The DNA of the CDR3 is TGTGCCAGCAGCTTAGGTGCTAGCGGGAGTAGCTACGAGCAGTACTTC. This encodes CASSLGASGSSYEQYF. The variable domain in full, completed from reference TRBV7-6 and TRBJ2-7, reads GAGVSQSPRYKVTKRGQDVALRCDPISGHVSLYWYRQALGQGPEFLTYFNYEAQQDKSGLPNDRFSAERPEGSISTLTIQRTEQRDSAMYRCASSLGASGSSYEQYFGPGTRLTVT.

The CDR3 DNA reads as TGTGCCAGCAGATACCTAGGCCCCCAAGAGACCCAGTACTTC. Translated: CASRYLGPQETQYF. The rearrangement links TRBV6-5 to TRBJ2-5; D remains unclear. CDR3 size: 14 residues. V was pared by 6 bases and J by 1 base, with 12 bases between. Germline V gene sequence: CDR1 MNHEY, CDR2 SVGAGI.

As DNA, the CDR3 is TGTGCCAGCAGCCCTTCCGGGACTAGCCCAGATACGCAGTATTTT. This sequence encodes CASSPSGTSPDTQYF. The rearrangement links TRBV9 to TRBJ2-3, with TRBD2 matching 9 bases. CDR3 length: 15 residues. Germline V gene data show CDR1 as SGDLS and CDR2 as YYNGEE. The ends lost 4 bases at V and 4 bases at J; junction bases unmatched: 7.

J is TRBJ2-7 and V is TRBV13, with D maybe TRBD2 (5 bases). CDR1 PRHDT and CDR2 FYEKMQ come from the germline V gene (reference sequence). The V gene lost 2 bases and the J gene lost 3 bases, with 5 bases spanning the gap. This CDR3 has 12 amino acids. For the CDR3, the DNA is TGTGCCAGCAGCTTACGGGGCTACGAGCAGTACTTC. Its translation is CASSLRGYEQYF.

The chain uses TRBV7-2 and TRBJ2-3; 14 nucleotides line up with TRBD2. The CDR3 is made up of 18 amino acids. The ends lost 3 bases at V and 4 bases at J; junction bases unmatched: 9. Germline-derived CDR1 and CDR2 are SGHTA and FQGNSA. The CDR3 spells CASSFRTSGRFPPDTQYF. CDR3 nucleotides: TGTGCCAGCAGCTTCCGGACTAGCGGGAGGTTCCCCCCAGATACGCAGTATTTT.

This clone has a handful of counts. This rearrangement joins TRBV4-2 to TRBJ1-5, with 7 bases matching TRBD1. The junction had 4 bases not matched to a gene; V was cut back by 1 base and J by 4 bases. There are 15 residues in the CDR3. Germline V gene sequence: CDR1 LGHNA, CDR2 YNFKEQ. CDR3 DNA sequence: TGTGCCAGCAGCCAAGGGACAGGCTTTAATCAGCCCCAGCATTTT. Protein product: CASSQGTGFNQPQHF.

The chain has TRBV5-6 and TRBJ1-3; D gene ambiguous. Germline loops: CDR1 SGHDT, CDR2 YYEEEE. CDR3 length: 15 residues. V lost 6 bases and J 1 base, leaving 14 bases between the germline ends. CDR3 DNA: TGTGCCAGCACCCTCCTTGGCCCTTCTGGAAACACCATATATTTT. Translating it yields CASTLLGPSGNTIYF.

J is TRBJ2-1 and V is TRBV10-1; 10 bases match TRBD1. The CDR3 sequence is 17 residues long. Trimming cost V 3 bases and J 7 bases; bases outside gene matches: 12. Per germline, CDR1 WNHNN and CDR2 SYGVQD (reference sequence). CDR3 residues: CASSDPDGDRGVNEQFF. The CDR3 DNA reads TGCGCCAGCAGTGACCCTGATGGGGACAGGGGAGTAAATGAGCAGTTCTTC.

The V call is TRBV15, the J call TRBJ1-3; 10 bases agree with TRBD1. Germline CDR1 is LNHNV and CDR2 is YYDKDF (reference sequence). There are 19 residues in the CDR3. The trim removed 3 bases at V and 3 bases at J, leaving 14 bases unmatched. The CDR3 bases are TGTGCCACCAGCAGTATGGGGGGACAGGGGCTCTTTAGTGGAAACACCATATATTTT. It is translated as CATSSMGGQGLFSGNTIYF. Drawing the rest from reference TRBV15 and TRBJ1-3, the complete variable domain is DAMVIQNPRYQVTQFGKPVTLSCSQTLNHNVMYWYQQKSSQAPKLLFHYYDKDFNNEADTPDNFQSRRPNTSFCFLDIRSPGLGDTAMYLCATSSMGGQGLFSGNTIYFGEGSWLTVV.

V and J are TRBV5-1 and TRBJ2-5; D perhaps matches TRBD2 (5 bases). Germline V gives CDR1 SGHRS, CDR2 YFSETQ. The CDR3 loop spans 15 amino acids. V was trimmed by 5 bases and J by 4 bases, leaving 18 bases between them. CDR3 coding DNA: TGCGCCAGCAGACAAGGGAGCAACGTATTAGAGACCCAGTACTTC. Residues: CASRQGSNVLETQYF.

A single count supports this clone. The V gene is TRBV30, the J gene TRBJ2-7, with TRBD2 matching over 13 bases. V was pared by 3 bases and J by 2 bases, with 13 bases of the junction left unmatched. CDR1 is GTSNPN and CDR2 is SVGIG in the germline V gene (reference sequence). The CDR3 length is 18 residues. CDR3 sequence reads: CAWRPGTSGTVPTYEQYF. The CDR3 DNA sequence: TGTGCCTGGAGGCCCGGGACTAGCGGGACCGTTCCGACCTACGAGCAGTACTTC.

The chain carries TRBV5-1 and TRBJ2-6; TRBD2 matches 13 bases. The CDR3 totals 22 residues. V lost 3 bases, J lost 1 base, and 16 bases stayed unmatched. The germline V gene has CDR1 SGHRS and CDR2 YFSETQ. The DNA of the CDR3 is TGCGCCAGCAGCTCTCCGGCTACTAGCGGGAGGGCCCATAAATCTGGGGCCAACGTCCTGACTTTC. The encoded protein is CASSSPATSGRAHKSGANVLTF.

The chain employs TRBV30 and TRBJ1-2; D gene uncertain. With 8 bases removed from V and 1 base from J, the gap between germline ends came to 14 bases. Germline lookup yields CDR1 GTSNPN and CDR2 SVGIG (reference sequence). CDR3 length: 13 residues. The CDR3 spells CARRLTVNYGYTF. CDR3 nucleotide sequence: TGTGCCCGTCGGTTGACTGTTAACTATGGCTACACCTTC.

This chain links TRBV19 with TRBJ2-5; 7 bases agree with TRBD2. The V segment lost 5 bases and the J segment 4 bases; nucleotides outside the gene matches: 4. This CDR3 is built from 13 residues. CDR1 is LNHDA and CDR2 is SQIVND in the germline V gene (reference sequence). CDR3 coding DNA: TGTGCCAGTAGTTCTAGCGGCAGAGAGACCCAGTACTTC. Translation gives CASSSSGRETQYF.

The sample holds one count of this clone. The chain combines TRBV7-2 with TRBJ2-3, with 7 bases matching TRBD1. Germline V gene data show CDR1 as SGHTA and CDR2 as FQGNSA. V lost 3 bases to trimming and J lost 5 bases; unmatched junction nucleotides: 8. The CDR3 has 15 residues. The CDR3 region is CASSLGQLALDTQYF. CDR3 in DNA: TGTGCCAGCAGCTTGGGACAGCTGGCCCTAGATACGCAGTATTTT.

This chain connects TRBV25-1 to TRBJ1-5; TRBD1 agrees at 7 bases. This CDR3 has 14 residues. Germline V gene data show CDR1 as MGHDK and CDR2 as SYGVNS. V dropped 3 bases and J dropped 8; count of bases not matched to a gene: 7. In DNA, the CDR3 is TGTGCCAGCAGTGAGGGGACAGCTCGAAAGCCCCAGCATTTT. This translates into CASSEGTARKPQHF.

The V and J genes are TRBV6-4 and TRBJ2-1; D is uncertain. Germline V gives CDR1 MRHNA, CDR2 SNTAGT. The V end was cut by 0 bases, the J end by 7 bases, with 10 bases between. The CDR3 runs 14 residues. CDR3: CASSDSADGNEQFF. The CDR3 nucleotides are TGTGCCAGCAGTGACTCGGCAGACGGGAATGAGCAGTTCTTC.

V gene TRBV18 combines with J gene TRBJ1-3; 7 positions agree with TRBD1. The germline V gene encodes CDR1 KGHSH and CDR2 LQKENI. The V and J ends lost 6 bases and 0 bases, in that order; junction bases with no gene match: 8. The CDR3 has 16 amino acids. The CDR3 region is CASSTGTANSGNTIYF. The CDR3 coding sequence is TGTGCCAGCTCTACCGGGACAGCGAACTCTGGAAACACCATATATTTT.

DNA of the CDR3: TGTGCCAGCAGTCGACAGGGGACGGGGGGCTACACCTTC. Translation: CASSRQGTGGYTF. This chain links TRBV6-5 with TRBJ1-2; 8 nucleotides agree with TRBD1. CDR3 length: 13 amino acids. V gave up 5 bases and J gave up 8 bases; unmatched junction bases: 7. Germline CDR1 and CDR2: MNHEY and SVGAGI.

This sequence joins TRBV12-2 and TRBJ2-1; TRBD1 was called by the table and not checked on the DNA. TRBV12-2 is a documented pseudogene. The CDR3 contains 14 residues. The DNA for the CDR3 is TGTGCAAGTCGCCCCCCAGGGGCCTACAATGAGCAGTTCTTC. Translated: CASRPPGAYNEQFF.

This sequence joins TRBV14 and TRBJ2-7, with 11 bases matching TRBD1. Germline trimming cut 0 bases from V and 4 bases from J; bases unmatched to any gene: 8. The germline gives CDR1 SGHDN, CDR2 FVKESK. The CDR3 has 17 residues. The CDR3 DNA sequence: TGTGCCAGCAGCCAAGATCTACGGACAGGGGGCAAATACGAGCAGTACTTC. Amino acid sequence: CASSQDLRTGGKYEQYF.

CDR3 residues: CASSFYTDTQYF. The CDR3 DNA is TGTGCCAGCAGTTTTTACACAGATACGCAGTATTTT. The rearrangement uses TRBV28 and TRBJ2-3; D gene unclear. This CDR3 comprises 12 residues. The germline CDR1 and CDR2 sequences are MDHEN and SYDVKM. Trimming left V 3 bases short and J 2 bases short, with 3 bases between.

This chain links TRBV6-5 with TRBJ1-2; TRBD1 matches 9 bases. Looked up from germline, CDR1 is MNHEY and CDR2 is SVGAGI. Trimming at V came to 4 bases and at J to 4 bases, leaving 7 bases not matched to a gene. The CDR3 totals 15 residues. CDR3 coding DNA: TGTGCCAGCAGTTCCACCGGGACAGGGTTCTATGGCTACACCTTC. This encodes CASSSTGTGFYGYTF.

This rearrangement joins TRBV2 to TRBJ2-5, with TRBD2 matching 8 bases. The length of the CDR3 is 11 residues. Germline V gene lookup returns CDR1 SNHLY and CDR2 FYNNEI. V shed 7 bases, J shed 5 bases, and the junction held 0 bases outside the gene matches. CDR3 sequence (DNA): TGTGCCAGCACGGGGGGGGAGACCCAGTACTTC. Translation: CASTGGETQYF.

J is TRBJ2-7 and V is TRBV30, with D perhaps matching TRBD1 (6 bases). The length of the CDR3 is 12 residues. Germline CDR1 and CDR2: GTSNPN and SVGIG (reference sequence). V lost 5 bases and J lost 1, with 9 bases in between. CDR3 DNA sequence: TGTGCCTGGCAGGACAGTTCCTACGAGCAGTACTTC. Amino acids: CAWQDSSYEQYF.

The chain links TRBV6-1 to TRBJ2-7, with 11 bases lining up with TRBD1. The V segment lost 3 bases and the J segment 1 base; nucleotides outside the gene matches: 2. CDR1 and CDR2 from the germline V gene are MNHNS and SASEGT. This CDR3 is built from 15 residues. The CDR3 DNA reads as TGTGCCAGCAGTGAGGGACAGGGGGGGTCCTACGAGCAGTACTTC. Its protein is CASSEGQGGSYEQYF.

Turning to this clone: One junction end disagrees with the germline gene, perhaps due to a read error. J is TRBJ2-1 and V is TRBV5-1, with D tentatively TRBD1 (6 bases). The CDR3 has 16 residues. Germline lookup yields CDR1 SGHRS and CDR2 YFSETQ. As DNA, the CDR3 is TGCGCCAGCAGCTTGCATCCTAGGTTGGGGGACAATGGGCAGTTCTTC. Its translation: CASSLHPRLGDNGQFF.

The chain combines TRBV7-2 with TRBJ1-3; the D is unclear. V lost 6 bases and J 4 bases, leaving 7 bases between the germline ends. CDR1 is SGHTA and CDR2 is FQGNSA in the germline V gene. This CDR3 spans 12 amino acids. The CDR3 region is CASRAMGNTIYF. The CDR3 coding sequence is TGTGCCAGCAGAGCGATGGGAAACACCATATATTTT.